This T cell receptor beta chain was retrieved from a study of CD8+ T cells in alopecia areata. This clone was recorded a few times. cDNA reverse transcribed from extracted RNA served as the sequencing template. Here immunoSEQ multiplex PCR was the method, and the copy in TCRdb shows in-frame clones only, minus some. The table lists fewer than 250,000 clones, 60% of them singletons. This CDR3 contains 15 residues. The germline V gene has CDR1 MGHRA and CDR2 YSYEKL. V was pared by 2 bases and J by 4 bases, with 9 bases between. Treatment given: oral pan-JAK inhibitor, 5-10 mg twice daily. This material consisted of CD4+ T cells sorted from blood, taken at week 4, from a patient treated with tofacitinib. This chain connects TRBV4-1 to TRBJ2-6, with a weak D call TRBD1 (5 bases). The sequence came from a human donor with alopecia areata. Here the CDR3 reads CASSQQGSGANVLTF. The CDR3 coding sequence is TGCGCCAGCAGCCAACAGGGTTCAGGGGCCAACGTCCTGACTTTC.